Each of the 6 T cell receptor beta chains below was sequenced from the same sample in a study of T cells expressing NK-cell markers. From the 5' RACE reads, TCRdb lists one entry per CDR3 protein and no DNA. The sample totals some 340,000 distinct CDR3 sequences; its top ten clones hold 5.2%. Sequencing was carried out using blood T cells: a sorted CD56 or NKG2C T cell subset, CD4+ or CD8+ T cells, or bulk PBMC T cells (not recorded which). These TCRs come from a man aged 18-70 years in good health.

J is TRBJ2-2 and V is TRBV2; TCRdb's D call, TRBD1, is unchecked because there is no DNA. In germline, CDR1 is SNHLY, CDR2 FYNNEI. The CDR3 contains 14 residues. This CDR3 is CASRELDTGGELFF.

This chain connects TRBV7-9 to TRBJ1-2. Germline-derived CDR1 and CDR2 are SEHNR and FQNEAQ (reference sequence). This CDR3 region has 14 residues. CDR3 protein: CASKSMSGTYGYTF.

The chain recombines TRBV12-3 or TRBV12-4 with TRBJ2-2; TCRdb's D gene call, TRBD1, goes unchecked for lack of DNA. The CDR3 extends over 15 amino acids. Here the CDR3 reads CASSLVQGAHGELFF.

This clonotype is called medium-sized based on its frequency. The chain links TRBV5-1 to TRBJ2-7; the D gene TCRdb calls, TRBD1, cannot be checked with no DNA. The CDR3 contains 15 residues. Germline-derived CDR1 and CDR2 are SGHRS and YFSETQ. CDR3 protein: CASSLIPGGSYEQYF. The full variable domain, with the rest looked up from reference TRBV5-1 and TRBJ2-7, is KAGVTQTPRYLIKTRGQQVTLSCSPISGHRSVSWYQQTPGQGLQFLFEYFSETQRNKGNFPGRFSGRQFSNSRSEMNVSTLELGDSALYLCASSLIPGGSYEQYFGPGTRLTVT.

The J gene is TRBJ2-2, the V gene TRBV6-5. CDR1 MNHEY and CDR2 SVGAGI come from the germline V gene. This CDR3 region has 16 residues. The CDR3 loop reads CASSYQQPGDTGELFF.

V is TRBV18 and J is TRBJ2-3; the TCRdb call, TRBD1, lacks DNA for checking. This CDR3 has 17 residues. Germline V CDR1 and CDR2: KGHSH, LQKENI. CDR3 region: CASSPRSGGQDTDTQYF. The full variable domain, with the rest looked up from reference TRBV18 and TRBJ2-3, is NAGVMQNPRHLVRRRGQEARLRCSPMKGHSHVYWYRQLPEEGLKFMVYLQKENIIDESGMPKERFSAEFPKEGPSILRIQQVVRGDSAAYFCASSPRSGGQDTDTQYFGPGTRLTVL.